The 17 T cell receptor beta chains below all came from one sample that was sequenced in a study of Graves' ophthalmopathy and Graves' hyperthyroidism. RNA transcripts yielded amplified TCR beta CDR3 regions. First-round RT-PCR employed HTBI primers, with a second-round multiplex PCR after it. In TCRdb, the multiplex PCR reads were re-called with MiXCR into one record per CDR3 protein. The sample holds some 350,000 distinct CDR3 sequences, about 18% seen once. The sample comprised peripheral blood. All receptors come from an adult woman with stable Graves' hyperthyroidism.

This clonotype has a count of ten or more. The rearrangement joins TRBV2 to TRBJ1-6, with 9 bases fitting TRBD1. Germline CDR1 reads SNHLY; CDR2 reads FYNNEI. This CDR3 region has 14 residues. The ends lost 6 bases at V and 10 bases at J; junction bases unmatched: 7. CDR3 DNA: TGTGCCAGCAGCACCGGGACAGGGAAATCACCCCTCCACTTT. It translates to CASSTGTGKSPLHF.

The sample holds many counts of this clonotype. The CDR3 DNA is TGTGCCAGCAGTGTCGAAGTACTCACGAACACTGAAGCTTTCTTT. It encodes CASSVEVLTNTEAFF. This chain links TRBV2 with TRBJ1-1; D is undetermined. CDR3 length: 15 residues. The germline V gene has CDR1 SNHLY and CDR2 FYNNEI. V was trimmed by 4 bases and J by 1 base, leaving 13 bases between them.

Many counts were recorded for this clonotype. This chain uses TRBV28 with TRBJ1-2; D perhaps matches TRBD1 (5 bases). The CDR3 runs to 14 residues. The V gene's germline CDR1 is MDHEN and CDR2 SYDVKM. Trimming removed 2 bases at V and 8 bases at J, with 15 bases between. The CDR3 DNA reads TGTGCCAGCAGTTTACTCGCGGGGACTAGGGGCTACACCTTC. As protein: CASSLLAGTRGYTF.

Ten or more counts support this clonotype. V usage is TRBV19 and J usage is TRBJ1-6; 7 bases agree with TRBD1. Germline trimming cut 6 bases from V and 8 bases from J; bases unmatched to any gene: 7. Per germline, CDR1 LNHDA and CDR2 SQIVND (reference sequence). The CDR3 spans 14 residues. The CDR3 sequence is CASSPQGVDSPLHF. The CDR3 DNA is TGTGCCAGTAGCCCTCAGGGGGTGGATTCACCCCTCCACTTT. The full variable domain, completed using reference TRBV19 and TRBJ1-6, is DGGITQSPKYLFRKEGQNVTLSCEQNLNHDAMYWYRQDPGQGLRLIYYSQIVNDFQKGDIAEGYSVSREKKESFPLTVTSAQKNPTAFYLCASSPQGVDSPLHFGNGTRLTVT.

This clonotype was counted many times. The rearrangement links TRBV29-1 to TRBJ1-1; D possibly corresponds to TRBD1 (5 bases). The germline V and J ends were trimmed by 7 bases and 5 bases, with 11 bases remaining between them. CDR1 and CDR2 (germline): SQVTM, ANQGSEA. The CDR3 contains 11 residues. This chain's CDR3 is CSAEEGTEAFF. CDR3 nucleotides: TGCAGCGCAGAGGAGGGGACTGAAGCTTTCTTT.

This clonotype was observed at least ten times. The V call is TRBV25-1, the J call TRBJ2-7; D perhaps matches TRBD2 (6 bases). Trimming stripped 1 base from V and 6 bases from J, with 16 bases between. The V gene's germline CDR1 is MGHDK and CDR2 SYGVNS. The length of the CDR3 is 15 residues. The CDR3 region has the DNA TGTGCCAGCAGTGAATTCGAGACTAGTGGGTCCGAGCAGTACTTC. Its translation: CASSEFETSGSEQYF.

In its sample, this clonotype was seen many times. The rearrangement joins TRBV12-3 or TRBV12-4 to TRBJ1-6, with D unclear. Trimming took 2 bases from V and 10 from J, leaving 9 bases between them. This CDR3 is 13 amino acids long. The CDR3 region has the DNA TGTGCCAGCAGTTTAACCACGGGGTCACCCCTCCACTTT. It yields the protein CASSLTTGSPLHF.

V is TRBV19 and J is TRBJ1-5; 7 nucleotides line up with TRBD1. J lost 3 bases, V lost 7 bases, and 12 bases had no gene match. From germline, CDR1 is LNHDA and CDR2 SQIVND (reference sequence). The CDR3 runs 16 residues. CDR3 DNA: TGTGCCAGTACCTCTAAAAGGGACAGCCCCAATCAGCCCCAGCATTTT. Residues: CASTSKRDSPNQPQHF.

V and J are TRBV19 and TRBJ1-6; possible D gene TRBD1, 5 bases. Germline V CDR1 and CDR2: LNHDA, SQIVND (reference sequence). The CDR3 spans 15 residues. The V end lost 3 bases, the J end lost 6 bases, and 12 bases lay between the germline ends. The CDR3 nucleotides are TGTGCCAGTAGTATTGGGGGGGGTGTTAATTCACCCCTCCACTTT. It yields the protein CASSIGGGVNSPLHF.

The sample holds many counts of this clonotype. This CDR3 is CASSLFRWGADTGELFF. The CDR3 DNA sequence: TGTGCCAGCAGTTTATTTCGTTGGGGCGCGGACACCGGGGAGCTGTTTTTT. J is TRBJ2-2 and V is TRBV27; perhaps TRBD1 as D (5 bases). Germline assignment: CDR1 MNHEY and CDR2 SMNVEV (reference sequence). Trimming left V 1 base short and J 3 bases short, with 15 bases between. CDR3 length: 17 residues.

This clonotype showed up just a few times. The chain is built from TRBV18 and TRBJ1-4; a weak D match, TRBD1 (6 bases). CDR3 size: 15 residues. The V gene lost 0 bases and the J gene lost 5 bases, with 10 bases spanning the gap. Germline V CDR1 and CDR2: KGHSH, LQKENI. The CDR3 coding sequence is TGTGCCAGCTCACCACCGGACAGTCGAAATGAAAAACTGTTTTTT. Translated: CASSPPDSRNEKLFF.

This clonotype has ten or more counts. This chain's CDR3 is CASSERGDLYEQYF. CDR3 sequence (DNA): TGTGCCAGCAGTGAACGAGGTGATTTATACGAGCAGTACTTC. The gene calls are TRBV6-1 and TRBJ2-7; D unclear. Per germline, CDR1 MNHNS and CDR2 SASEGT. The CDR3 is made up of 14 amino acids. V shed 2 bases and J shed 4 bases, with 12 bases lying between them.

This clonotype was detected many times. The chain links TRBV7-2 to TRBJ2-5, with D possibly matching TRBD2 (5 bases). Germline loops: CDR1 SGHTA, CDR2 FQGNSA. V dropped 5 bases and J dropped 7 bases, with 20 bases sitting between them. The CDR3 consists of 15 residues. The CDR3 sequence: CASSTQHRGQRTQYF. The CDR3 DNA reads TGTGCCAGCAGCACTCAACATCGGGGTCAGAGGACCCAGTACTTC.

CDR3 amino acids: CASSPSLIIVGETQYF. The DNA for the CDR3 is TGTGCCAGCTCACCCAGTTTAATTATCGTGGGAGAGACCCAGTACTTC. The chain carries TRBV18 and TRBJ2-5, with no clear D. Germline CDR1 KGHSH, CDR2 LQKENI. This CDR3 has 16 residues. The V end was cut by 3 bases, the J end by 4 bases, with 18 bases between.

This clonotype came up many times. This chain connects TRBV30 to TRBJ1-1; D may be TRBD1 (5 bases). This CDR3 has 15 residues. Trimming removed 4 bases at V and 3 bases at J, with 18 bases between. Germline V CDR1 and CDR2: GTSNPN, SVGIG (reference sequence). The CDR3: CAWNGGRFADTEAFF. As DNA, the CDR3 is TGTGCCTGGAATGGGGGTCGTTTCGCGGACACTGAAGCTTTCTTT.

This clonotype was detected many times. This rearrangement joins TRBV20-1 to TRBJ2-7; D may be TRBD2 (6 bases). Trimming cost V 0 bases and J 4 bases, with 16 bases left between them. This CDR3 spans 15 amino acids. Germline CDR1 is DFQATT and CDR2 is SNEGSKA (reference sequence). For the CDR3, the DNA is TGCAGTGCTAGAGATTTGGGGACCGGGAGTTACGAGCAGTACTTC. It specifies CSARDLGTGSYEQYF.

This clonotype was seen repeatedly, ten times or more. The V call is TRBV28, the J call TRBJ2-7; 8 nucleotides match TRBD1. J was trimmed by 4 bases and V by 6 bases; bases with no gene match: 11. Germline V gene lookup returns CDR1 MDHEN and CDR2 SYDVKM. The CDR3 is made up of 15 amino acids. The CDR3, as DNA: TGTGCCAGCAGCCAGGCGGCAGGGGGCGGATACGAGCAGTACTTC. Translating it yields CASSQAAGGGYEQYF. The full variable domain, rest sourced from reference TRBV28 and TRBJ2-7, is DVKVTQSSRYLVKRTGEKVFLECVQDMDHENMFWYRQDPGLGLRLIYFSYDVKMKEKGDIPEGYSVSREKKERFSLILESASTNQTSMYLCASSQAAGGGYEQYFGPGTRLTVT.